Below are 15 T cell receptor beta chains sequenced from a single sample in a study of beta chain features in type 1 diabetes. Expressed TCRB transcripts were sequenced because the isolated RNA had all been reverse transcribed beforehand. Profiling relied on immunoSEQ multiplex PCR, and the TCRdb table lists in-frame clones only, not all of them. The sample carries fewer than 250,000 clones, 9.6% recorded once. The sequenced material came from naive CD4+ T cells from blood. These receptors all come from a woman under 30 in good health.

This clone was recorded a few times. This sequence joins TRBV29-1 and TRBJ1-1; 7 nucleotides line up with TRBD1. V was pared by 7 bases and J by 0 bases, with 11 bases of the junction left unmatched. Germline assignment: CDR1 SQVTM and CDR2 ANQGSEA. The CDR3 is 15 residues long. The CDR3 loop reads CSAPRSGQMNTEAFF. CDR3 coding DNA: TGCAGCGCGCCGAGGTCGGGACAGATGAACACTGAAGCTTTCTTT. Supplemented by reference TRBV29-1 and TRBJ1-1, the full variable domain reads SAVISQKPSRDICQRGTSLTIQCQVDSQVTMMFWYRQQPGQSLTLIATANQGSEATYESGFVIDKFPISRPNLTFSTLTVSNMSPEDSSIYLCSAPRSGQMNTEAFFGQGTRLTVV.

This clone came up many times. The V gene is TRBV29-1, the J gene TRBJ2-2; 8 positions agree with TRBD1. The CDR3 is 12 residues long. The V and J ends lost 7 bases and 5 bases, in that order; junction bases with no gene match: 3. CDR1 and CDR2 from the germline V gene are SQVTM and ANQGSEA. The CDR3 DNA reads as TGCAGCGCAGGGGGCCGAACCGGGGAGCTGTTTTTT. Translation gives CSAGGRTGELFF.

This clone occurred a few times. The V call is TRBV7-2, the J call TRBJ1-3; TRBD1 matches at 8 bases. The CDR3 length is 15 residues. The trim removed 5 bases at V and 10 bases at J, leaving 13 bases unmatched. In germline, CDR1 is SGHTA, CDR2 FQGNSA. DNA of the CDR3: TGTGCCAGCAGCCTAATCCCCGTGACAGGGGTTACCATATATTTT. This encodes CASSLIPVTGVTIYF.

The chain employs TRBV7-3 and TRBJ1-4; no definite D call. From germline, CDR1 is SGHTA and CDR2 FQGTGA. The V end was cut by 5 bases, the J end by 5 bases, with 18 bases between. The CDR3 is made up of 16 amino acids. The CDR3 region has the DNA TGTGCCAGCAGCGGATTAGCCGGCATTAAAAATGAAAAACTGTTTTTT. Translation: CASSGLAGIKNEKLFF.

CDR3 residues: CASSFLAGLYNEQFF. CDR3 coding DNA: TGTGCCAGCAGCTTTCTAGCGGGGTTATACAATGAGCAGTTCTTC. The chain has TRBV7-2 and TRBJ2-1; 9 bases agree with TRBD2. V dropped 3 bases and J dropped 4; count of bases not matched to a gene: 4. Per the germline V gene, CDR1 is SGHTA and CDR2 is FQGNSA. The CDR3 is made up of 15 amino acids.

There are a few counts of this clone. The chain has TRBV28 and TRBJ2-2; 9 bases align to TRBD1. Germline V lookup: CDR1 MDHEN, CDR2 SYDVKM. CDR3 length: 16 residues. The ends lost 2 bases at V and 7 bases at J; junction bases unmatched: 8. This CDR3 is CASSLLPGQGNGELFF. DNA of the CDR3: TGTGCCAGCAGTTTACTACCGGGACAGGGAAACGGGGAGCTGTTTTTT. Variable domain in full (rest from reference TRBV28 and TRBJ2-2): DVKVTQSSRYLVKRTGEKVFLECVQDMDHENMFWYRQDPGLGLRLIYFSYDVKMKEKGDIPEGYSVSREKKERFSLILESASTNQTSMYLCASSLLPGQGNGELFFGEGSRLTVL.

Only a few counts were recorded for this clone. The rearrangement joins TRBV7-2 to TRBJ1-5, with D possibly matching TRBD1 (6 bases). V was trimmed by 5 bases and J by 4 bases, leaving 12 bases between them. Germline V lookup: CDR1 SGHTA, CDR2 FQGNSA. This CDR3 contains 14 residues. This CDR3 reads CASSLGTQNQPQHF. For the CDR3, the DNA is TGTGCCAGCAGCCTCGGGACACAGAATCAGCCCCAGCATTTT.

This clone turned up a few times. The J gene is TRBJ2-7, the V gene TRBV18; D unclear. The germline CDR1 and CDR2 sequences are KGHSH and LQKENI. V was cut by 2 bases and J by 3 bases, with 5 bases left in between. CDR3 length: 12 residues. The CDR3 DNA sequence: TGTGCCAGCTCACCAGCAGGCTACGAGCAGTACTTC. As protein: CASSPAGYEQYF.

This clone was seen a handful of times. This chain uses TRBV30 with TRBJ2-3, with a possible D match to TRBD2 (6 bases). There are 14 residues in the CDR3. The V end lost 2 bases, the J end lost 0 bases, and 9 bases lay between the germline ends. Germline V gives CDR1 GTSNPN, CDR2 SVGIG (reference sequence). CDR3 sequence (DNA): TGTGCCTGGAGTCTGGGGGGAAGCACAGATACGCAGTATTTT. Its translation is CAWSLGGSTDTQYF.

The J gene is TRBJ1-5, the V gene TRBV5-1; 12 bases fit TRBD1. This CDR3 is 15 amino acids long. With 4 bases clipped from V and 6 bases from J, the junction kept 5 bases outside the gene matches. CDR1 is SGHRS and CDR2 is YFSETQ in the germline V gene. CDR3 in DNA: TGCGCCAGCAGCCCGGGACAGGGGGCAGGTCAGCCCCAGCATTTT. It encodes CASSPGQGAGQPQHF.

The CDR3 loop reads CASSIEGLAGRQETQYF. CDR3 DNA sequence: TGTGCCAGTAGTATAGAGGGGCTAGCGGGTCGGCAAGAGACCCAGTACTTC. The J gene is TRBJ2-5, the V gene TRBV19; 8 nucleotides line up with TRBD2. The CDR3 extends over 17 amino acids. Germline V gene data show CDR1 as LNHDA and CDR2 as SQIVND (reference sequence). V was pared by 0 bases and J by 2 bases, with 8 bases of the junction left unmatched. The entire variable domain, with the rest obtained from reference TRBV19 and TRBJ2-5, is as follows: DGGITQSPKYLFRKEGQNVTLSCEQNLNHDAMYWYRQDPGQGLRLIYYSQIVNDFQKGDIAEGYSVSREKKESFPLTVTSAQKNPTAFYLCASSIEGLAGRQETQYFGPGTRLLVL.

This chain joins TRBV5-5 and TRBJ2-1, with TRBD2 identical over 8 bases. CDR1 SGHKS and CDR2 YYEKEE come from the germline V gene (reference sequence). The trim removed 4 bases at V and 4 bases at J, leaving 10 bases unmatched. The CDR3 loop spans 16 amino acids. In DNA, the CDR3 is TGTGCCAGCAGCCCACAAGCGGGGGCGGGGTACAATGAGCAGTTCTTC. Translating it yields CASSPQAGAGYNEQFF.

In this sample, this clone turned up a few times. The chain couples TRBV19 to TRBJ1-6; D gene unclear. This CDR3 is built from 15 residues. The V and J ends lost 10 bases and 7 bases respectively, with 20 bases between them. CDR1 and CDR2 (germline): LNHDA, SQIVND (reference sequence). The CDR3, as DNA: TGTGCCACCGCGATAGAACTAGGAGGAAATTCACCCCTCCACTTT. Translation gives CATAIELGGNSPLHF.

The chain couples TRBV7-2 to TRBJ2-7; 7 nucleotides agree with TRBD1. V lost 4 bases, J lost 3 bases, and 9 bases stayed unmatched. The CDR3 contains 15 residues. CDR1 is SGHTA and CDR2 is FQGNSA in the germline V gene. CDR3: CASSSQTGSVYEQYF. The CDR3 DNA sequence: TGTGCCAGCAGCTCTCAGACAGGGTCGGTCTACGAGCAGTACTTC.

This chain connects TRBV7-9 to TRBJ2-5; 9 bases are a match to TRBD2. CDR3 length equals 14 residues. Germline V gene lookup returns CDR1 SEHNR and CDR2 FQNEAQ (reference sequence). Trimming at V came to 5 bases and at J to 4 bases, leaving 5 bases not matched to a gene. The CDR3 loop reads CASSPSGRRETQYF. CDR3 in DNA: TGTGCCAGCAGCCCCAGCGGGAGGCGAGAGACCCAGTACTTC.